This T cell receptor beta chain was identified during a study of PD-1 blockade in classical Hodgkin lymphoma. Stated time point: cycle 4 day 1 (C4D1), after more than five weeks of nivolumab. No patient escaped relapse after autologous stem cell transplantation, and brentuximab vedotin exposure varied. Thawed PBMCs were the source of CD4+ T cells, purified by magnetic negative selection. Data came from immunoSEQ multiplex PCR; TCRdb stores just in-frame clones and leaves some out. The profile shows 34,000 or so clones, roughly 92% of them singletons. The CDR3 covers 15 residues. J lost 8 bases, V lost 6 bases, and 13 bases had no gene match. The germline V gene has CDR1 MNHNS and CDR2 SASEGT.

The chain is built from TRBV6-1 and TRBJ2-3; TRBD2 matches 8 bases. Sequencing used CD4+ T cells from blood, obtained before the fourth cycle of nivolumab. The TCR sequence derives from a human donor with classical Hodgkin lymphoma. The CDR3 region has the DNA TGTGCCAGCAGCCCGGAACTAGCGGTGAAGGGTACGCAGTATTTT. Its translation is CASSPELAVKGTQYF.